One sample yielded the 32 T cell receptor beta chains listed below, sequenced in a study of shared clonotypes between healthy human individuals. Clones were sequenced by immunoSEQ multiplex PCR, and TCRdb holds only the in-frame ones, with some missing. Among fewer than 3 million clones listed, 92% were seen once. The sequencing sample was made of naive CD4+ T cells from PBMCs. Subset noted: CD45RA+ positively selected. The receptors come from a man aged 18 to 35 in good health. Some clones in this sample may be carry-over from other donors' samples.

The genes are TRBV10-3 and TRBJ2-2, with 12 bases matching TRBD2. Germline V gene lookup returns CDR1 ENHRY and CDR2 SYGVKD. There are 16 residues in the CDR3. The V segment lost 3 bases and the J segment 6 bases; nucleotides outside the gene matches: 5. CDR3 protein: CAISDPTSGSPGELFF. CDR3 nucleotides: TGTGCCATCAGTGACCCGACTAGCGGGAGCCCCGGGGAGCTGTTTTTT.

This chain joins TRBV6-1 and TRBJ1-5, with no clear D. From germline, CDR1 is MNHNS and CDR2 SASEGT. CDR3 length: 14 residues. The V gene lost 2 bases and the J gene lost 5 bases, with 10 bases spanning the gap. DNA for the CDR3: TGTGCCAGCAGTGAAACCGCCCCCCATCAGCCCCAGCATTTT. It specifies CASSETAPHQPQHF.

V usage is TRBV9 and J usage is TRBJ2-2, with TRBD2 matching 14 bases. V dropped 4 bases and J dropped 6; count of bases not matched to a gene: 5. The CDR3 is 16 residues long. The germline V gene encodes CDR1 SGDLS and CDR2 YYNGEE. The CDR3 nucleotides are TGTGCCAGCAGCCCGGGACTAGCGGGAGTTCCCGGGGAGCTGTTTTTT. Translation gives CASSPGLAGVPGELFF.

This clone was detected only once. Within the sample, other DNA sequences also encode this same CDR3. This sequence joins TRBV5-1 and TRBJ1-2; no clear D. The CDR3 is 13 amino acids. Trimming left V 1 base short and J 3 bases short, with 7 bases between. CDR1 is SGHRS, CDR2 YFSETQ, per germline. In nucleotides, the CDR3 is TGCGCCAGCAGCTTGACGAGGGACTATGGCTACACCTTC. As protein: CASSLTRDYGYTF.

The CDR3 reads CASSLVGREDTQYF. The CDR3 nucleotides are TGTGCCAGCAGCTTAGTGGGCAGGGAAGATACGCAGTATTTT. V usage is TRBV7-2 and J usage is TRBJ2-3, with D tentatively TRBD1 (5 bases). The germline V and J ends were trimmed by 1 base and 5 bases, with 10 bases remaining between them. CDR1 and CDR2 (germline): SGHTA, FQGNSA. The CDR3 consists of 14 residues.

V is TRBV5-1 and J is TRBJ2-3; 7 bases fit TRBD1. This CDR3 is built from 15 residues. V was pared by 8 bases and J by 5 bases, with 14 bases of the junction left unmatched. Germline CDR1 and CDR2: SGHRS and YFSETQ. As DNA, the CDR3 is TGCGCCAGTTCCGTCGAAGGGGGCAAGGGAGATACGCAGTATTTT. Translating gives CASSVEGGKGDTQYF. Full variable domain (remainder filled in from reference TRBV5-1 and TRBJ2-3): KAGVTQTPRYLIKTRGQQVTLSCSPISGHRSVSWYQQTPGQGLQFLFEYFSETQRNKGNFPGRFSGRQFSNSRSEMNVSTLELGDSALYLCASSVEGGKGDTQYFGPGTRLTVL.

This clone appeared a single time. The CDR3, as DNA: TGTGCCAGCAGTTTATTACCGGGGTTCTACGAGCAGTACTTC. Protein sequence: CASSLLPGFYEQYF. This chain links TRBV28 with TRBJ2-7, with a tentative D call TRBD2 (5 bases). The CDR3 loop spans 14 amino acids. V lost 1 base, J lost 3 bases, and 10 bases lay in between. Germline CDR1 reads MDHEN; CDR2 reads SYDVKM.

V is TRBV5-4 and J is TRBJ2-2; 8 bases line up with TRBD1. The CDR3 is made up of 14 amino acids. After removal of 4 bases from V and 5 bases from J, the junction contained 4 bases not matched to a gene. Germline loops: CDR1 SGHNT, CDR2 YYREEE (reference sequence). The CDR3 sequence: CASSPGTGTGELFF. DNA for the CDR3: TGTGCCAGCAGCCCCGGGACAGGAACCGGGGAGCTGTTTTTT.

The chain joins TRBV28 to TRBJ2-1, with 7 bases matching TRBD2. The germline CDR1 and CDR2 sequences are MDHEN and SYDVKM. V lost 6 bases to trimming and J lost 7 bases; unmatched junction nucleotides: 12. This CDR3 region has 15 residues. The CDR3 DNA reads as TGTGCCAGCAGGCCGGGCGGGAGTAGTGGGAATGAGCAGTTCTTC. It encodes CASRPGGSSGNEQFF.

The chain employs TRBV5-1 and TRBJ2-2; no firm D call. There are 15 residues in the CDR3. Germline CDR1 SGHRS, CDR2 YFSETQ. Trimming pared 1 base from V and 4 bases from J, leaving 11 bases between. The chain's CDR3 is CASSLSGRLTGELFF. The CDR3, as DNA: TGCGCCAGCAGCTTGAGTGGACGCCTCACCGGGGAGCTGTTTTTT.

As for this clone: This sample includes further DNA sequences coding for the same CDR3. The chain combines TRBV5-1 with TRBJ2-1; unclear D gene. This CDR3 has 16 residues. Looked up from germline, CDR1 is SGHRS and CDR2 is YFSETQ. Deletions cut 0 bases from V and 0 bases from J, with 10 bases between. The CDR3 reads CASSLVAVSSYNEQFF. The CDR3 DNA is TGCGCCAGCAGCTTGGTGGCGGTTAGCTCCTACAATGAGCAGTTCTTC.

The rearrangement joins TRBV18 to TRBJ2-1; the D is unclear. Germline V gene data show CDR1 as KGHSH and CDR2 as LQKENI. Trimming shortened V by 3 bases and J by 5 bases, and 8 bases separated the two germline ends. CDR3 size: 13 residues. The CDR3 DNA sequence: TGTGCCAGCTCACCTGGAACGGACAATGAGCAGTTCTTC. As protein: CASSPGTDNEQFF.

The CDR3 sequence is CASSLLGSWGEQYF. The CDR3 region has the DNA TGTGCCAGCAGTTTACTGGGGAGCTGGGGCGAGCAGTACTTC. The chain links TRBV28 to TRBJ2-7, with D possibly matching TRBD2 (5 bases). V dropped 2 bases and J dropped 6 bases, with 14 bases sitting between them. Per germline, CDR1 MDHEN and CDR2 SYDVKM. CDR3 length: 14 residues.

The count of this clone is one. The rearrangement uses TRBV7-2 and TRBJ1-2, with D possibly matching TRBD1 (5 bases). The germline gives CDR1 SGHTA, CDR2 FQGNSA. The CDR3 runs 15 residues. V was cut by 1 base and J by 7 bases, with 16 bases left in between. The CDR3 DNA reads TGTGCCAGCAGCTTAGTTTCCTCGGCAGGGCTTGGCTACACCTTC. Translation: CASSLVSSAGLGYTF.

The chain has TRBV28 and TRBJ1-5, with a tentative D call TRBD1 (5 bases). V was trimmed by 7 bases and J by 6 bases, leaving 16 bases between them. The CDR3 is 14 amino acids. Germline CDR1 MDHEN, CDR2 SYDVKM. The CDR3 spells CASTEPQGAQPQHF. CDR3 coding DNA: TGTGCCAGCACCGAACCGCAGGGAGCTCAGCCCCAGCATTTT.

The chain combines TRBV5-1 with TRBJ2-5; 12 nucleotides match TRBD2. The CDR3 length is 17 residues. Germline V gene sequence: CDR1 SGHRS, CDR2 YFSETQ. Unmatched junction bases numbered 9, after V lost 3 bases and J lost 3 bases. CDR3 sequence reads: CASSYQPLAGGEETQYF. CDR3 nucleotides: TGCGCCAGCAGCTACCAACCACTAGCGGGAGGAGAAGAGACCCAGTACTTC.

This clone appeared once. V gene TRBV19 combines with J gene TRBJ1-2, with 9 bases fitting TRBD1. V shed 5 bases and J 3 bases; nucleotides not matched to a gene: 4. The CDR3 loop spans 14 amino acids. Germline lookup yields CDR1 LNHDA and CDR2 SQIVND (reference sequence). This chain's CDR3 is CASSGDRGDYGYTF. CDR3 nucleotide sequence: TGTGCCAGTAGTGGTGACAGGGGGGACTATGGCTACACCTTC.

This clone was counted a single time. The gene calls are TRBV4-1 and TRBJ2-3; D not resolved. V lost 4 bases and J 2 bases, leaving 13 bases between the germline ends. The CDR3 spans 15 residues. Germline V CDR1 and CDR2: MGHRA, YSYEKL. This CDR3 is CASSPTSRTTDTQYF. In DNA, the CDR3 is TGCGCCAGCAGCCCAACTTCACGAACCACAGATACGCAGTATTTT.

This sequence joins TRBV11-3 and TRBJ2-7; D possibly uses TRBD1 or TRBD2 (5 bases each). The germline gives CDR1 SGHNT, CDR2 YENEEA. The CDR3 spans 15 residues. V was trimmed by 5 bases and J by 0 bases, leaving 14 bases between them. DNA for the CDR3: TGTGCCAGCAGCGAGGGACCGAGGAGCTCCTACGAGCAGTACTTC. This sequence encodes CASSEGPRSSYEQYF.

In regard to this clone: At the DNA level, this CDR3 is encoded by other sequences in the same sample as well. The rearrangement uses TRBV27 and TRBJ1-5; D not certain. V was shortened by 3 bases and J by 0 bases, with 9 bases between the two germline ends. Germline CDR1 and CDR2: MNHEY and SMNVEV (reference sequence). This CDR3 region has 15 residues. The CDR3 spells CASSFRSDSNQPQHF. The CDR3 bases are TGTGCCAGCAGTTTTCGTTCGGATAGCAATCAGCCCCAGCATTTT.

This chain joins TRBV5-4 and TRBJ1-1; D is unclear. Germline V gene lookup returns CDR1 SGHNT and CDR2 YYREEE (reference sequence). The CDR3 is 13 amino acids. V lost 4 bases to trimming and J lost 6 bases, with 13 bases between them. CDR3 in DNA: TGTGCCAGCAGCCGCAGGCCCCTGGCTGAAGCTTTCTTT. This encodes CASSRRPLAEAFF.

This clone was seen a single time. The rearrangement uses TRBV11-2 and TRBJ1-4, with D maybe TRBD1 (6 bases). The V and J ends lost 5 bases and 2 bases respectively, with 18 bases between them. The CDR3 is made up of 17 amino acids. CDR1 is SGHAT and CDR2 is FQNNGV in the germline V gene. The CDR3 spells CASSPYPRGATNEKLFF. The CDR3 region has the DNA TGTGCCAGCAGCCCCTATCCCAGGGGCGCGACTAATGAAAAACTGTTTTTT.

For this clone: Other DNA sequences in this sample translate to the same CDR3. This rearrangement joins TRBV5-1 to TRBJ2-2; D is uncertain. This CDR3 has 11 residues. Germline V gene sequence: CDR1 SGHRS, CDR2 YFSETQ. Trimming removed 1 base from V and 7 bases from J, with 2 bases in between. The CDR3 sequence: CASSLNGELFF. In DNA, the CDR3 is TGCGCCAGCAGCTTGAACGGGGAGCTGTTTTTT.

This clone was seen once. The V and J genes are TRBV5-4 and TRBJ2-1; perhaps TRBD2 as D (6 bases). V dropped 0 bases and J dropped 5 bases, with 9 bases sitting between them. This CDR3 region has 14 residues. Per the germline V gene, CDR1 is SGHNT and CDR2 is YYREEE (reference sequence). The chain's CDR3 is CASSLGRGHNEQFF. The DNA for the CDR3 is TGTGCCAGCAGCTTGGGGCGGGGACACAATGAGCAGTTCTTC.

The CDR3 DNA reads TGTGCCAGCAGTGAATTGCGGGGGTCTGGAAACACCATATATTTT. It translates to CASSELRGSGNTIYF. The gene calls are TRBV25-1 and TRBJ1-3, with a tentative D call TRBD1 (5 bases). The germline V gene has CDR1 MGHDK and CDR2 SYGVNS. The CDR3 contains 15 residues. The V end lost 1 base, the J end lost 1 base, and 8 bases lay between the germline ends.

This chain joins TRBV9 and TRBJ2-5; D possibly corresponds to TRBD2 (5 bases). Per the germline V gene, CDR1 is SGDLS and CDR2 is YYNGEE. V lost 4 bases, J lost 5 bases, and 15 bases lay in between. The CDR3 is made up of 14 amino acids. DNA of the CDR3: TGTGCCAGCAGCCCCCAGGTGCAGCGGGAGACCCAGTACTTC. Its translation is CASSPQVQRETQYF.

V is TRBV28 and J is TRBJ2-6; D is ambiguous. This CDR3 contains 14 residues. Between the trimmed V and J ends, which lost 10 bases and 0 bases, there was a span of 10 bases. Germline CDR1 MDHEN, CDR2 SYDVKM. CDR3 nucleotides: TGTGCCACCCTGAGACCCTCTGGGGCCAACGTCCTGACTTTC. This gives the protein CATLRPSGANVLTF.

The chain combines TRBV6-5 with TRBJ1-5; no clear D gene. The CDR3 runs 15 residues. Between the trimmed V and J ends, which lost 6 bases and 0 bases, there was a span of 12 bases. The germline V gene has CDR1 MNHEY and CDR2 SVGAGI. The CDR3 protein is CASRKDADSNQPQHF. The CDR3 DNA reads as TGTGCCAGCAGAAAGGACGCAGATAGCAATCAGCCCCAGCATTTT.

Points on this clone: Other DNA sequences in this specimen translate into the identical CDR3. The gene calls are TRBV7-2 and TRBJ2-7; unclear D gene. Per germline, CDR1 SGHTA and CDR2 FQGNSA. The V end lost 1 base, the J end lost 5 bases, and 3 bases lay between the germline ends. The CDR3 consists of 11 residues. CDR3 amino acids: CASSLVDEQYF. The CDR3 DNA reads TGTGCCAGCAGCTTAGTGGACGAGCAGTACTTC.

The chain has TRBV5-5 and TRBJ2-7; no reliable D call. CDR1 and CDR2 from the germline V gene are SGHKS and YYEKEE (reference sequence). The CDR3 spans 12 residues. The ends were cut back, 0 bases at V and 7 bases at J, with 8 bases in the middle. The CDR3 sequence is CASSLGLREQYF. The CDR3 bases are TGTGCCAGCAGCTTGGGGCTACGAGAGCAGTACTTC.

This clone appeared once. CDR3 residues: CASRNRQGGEQFF. CDR3 coding DNA: TGTGCCAGCAGAAACCGACAGGGCGGTGAGCAGTTCTTC. This sequence joins TRBV5-6 and TRBJ2-1, with 7 bases fitting TRBD1. The V segment lost 5 bases and the J segment 9 bases; nucleotides outside the gene matches: 8. This CDR3 region has 13 residues. Germline loops: CDR1 SGHDT, CDR2 YYEEEE.

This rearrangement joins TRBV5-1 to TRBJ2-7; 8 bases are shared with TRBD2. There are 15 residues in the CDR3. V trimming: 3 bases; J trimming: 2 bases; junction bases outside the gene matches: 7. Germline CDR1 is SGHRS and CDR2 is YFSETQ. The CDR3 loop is CASSSGREAPYEQYF. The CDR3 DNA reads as TGCGCCAGCAGCTCTGGGCGGGAGGCGCCCTACGAGCAGTACTTC. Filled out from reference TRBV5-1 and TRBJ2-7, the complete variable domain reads KAGVTQTPRYLIKTRGQQVTLSCSPISGHRSVSWYQQTPGQGLQFLFEYFSETQRNKGNFPGRFSGRQFSNSRSEMNVSTLELGDSALYLCASSSGREAPYEQYFGPGTRLTVT.